The present entry profiles one T cell receptor (beta chain) with its context. CDR1 SGHTA and CDR2 FQGNSA come from the germline V gene. V was pared by 5 bases and J by 2 bases, with 13 bases between. CDR3 length: 14 residues. These data come from a study of blood T cells in healthy people across ages. Combining a sample-barcoded 5' primer with a J-beta primer mix, a second PCR ran for about 7 to 11 cycles. TCRdb analysed the 5' RACE reads with MiXCR anew, one entry per CDR3 protein. The sample lists approximately 580,000 distinct CDR3 sequences, 24% occurring once. The data also belong to a second study, concerning T cells of mothers and their children.

The sample consisted of blood. The chain recombines TRBV7-2 with TRBJ2-7; the D gene is possibly TRBD1 (6 bases). The source is a boy between 10 and 17 years old in good health. This CDR3 is CASSQLQGAYEQYF. The CDR3 DNA sequence: TGTGCCAGCAGCCAACTACAGGGAGCCTACGAGCAGTACTTC.